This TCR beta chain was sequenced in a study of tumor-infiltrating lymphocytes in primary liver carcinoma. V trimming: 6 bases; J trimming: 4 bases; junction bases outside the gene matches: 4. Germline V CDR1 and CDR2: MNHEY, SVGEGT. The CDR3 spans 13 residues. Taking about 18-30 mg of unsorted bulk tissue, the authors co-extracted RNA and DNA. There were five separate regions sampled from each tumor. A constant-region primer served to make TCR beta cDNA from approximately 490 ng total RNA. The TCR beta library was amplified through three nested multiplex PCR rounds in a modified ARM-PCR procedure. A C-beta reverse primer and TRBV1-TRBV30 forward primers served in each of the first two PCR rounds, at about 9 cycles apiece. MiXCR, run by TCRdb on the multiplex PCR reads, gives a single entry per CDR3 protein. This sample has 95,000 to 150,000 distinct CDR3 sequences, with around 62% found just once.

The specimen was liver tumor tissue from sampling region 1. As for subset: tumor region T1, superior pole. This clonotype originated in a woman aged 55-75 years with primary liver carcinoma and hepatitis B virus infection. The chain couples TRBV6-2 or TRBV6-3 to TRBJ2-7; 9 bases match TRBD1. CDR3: CASRRQGGYEQYF. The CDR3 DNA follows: TGTGCCAGCAGGCGACAGGGGGGTTACGAGCAGTACTTC.